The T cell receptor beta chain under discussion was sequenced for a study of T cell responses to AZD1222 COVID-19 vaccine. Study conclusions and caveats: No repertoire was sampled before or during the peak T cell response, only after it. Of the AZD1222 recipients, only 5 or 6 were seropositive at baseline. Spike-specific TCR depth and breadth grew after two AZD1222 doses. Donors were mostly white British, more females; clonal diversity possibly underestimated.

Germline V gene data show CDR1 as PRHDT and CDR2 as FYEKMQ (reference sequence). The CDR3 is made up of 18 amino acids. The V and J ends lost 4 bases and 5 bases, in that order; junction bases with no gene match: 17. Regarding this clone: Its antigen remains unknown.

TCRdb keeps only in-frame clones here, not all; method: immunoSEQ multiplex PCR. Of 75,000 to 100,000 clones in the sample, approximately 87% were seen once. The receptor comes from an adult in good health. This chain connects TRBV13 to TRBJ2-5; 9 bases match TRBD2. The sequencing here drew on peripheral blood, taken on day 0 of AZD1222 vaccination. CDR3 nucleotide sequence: TGTGCCAGCAGCTCAGTATACGCTGGGACTAGCCTTGAGGAGACCCAGTACTTC. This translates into CASSSVYAGTSLEETQYF.